Listed here are 31 T cell receptor beta chains from one sample, sequenced in a study of immune characteristics of hereditary and idiopathic chronic pancreatitis. TCRdb keeps only in-frame clones here, not all; method: immunoSEQ multiplex PCR. The profile shows about 13,000 clones, about 73% of them singletons. Chronic pancreatitis tissue was collected during total pancreatectomy with islet autotransplantation. The sequencing input was pancreas tissue with hereditary chronic pancreatitis. Every receptor here comes from a human donor with chronic pancreatitis.

The CDR3 nucleotides are TGCGCCAGCAGCTTGGACCTAAACACCGGGGAGCTGTTTTTT. Its protein product is CASSLDLNTGELFF. The rearrangement links TRBV5-1 to TRBJ2-2, with D unresolved. V gave up 0 bases and J gave up 2 bases, with 5 bases separating them. The CDR3 extends over 14 amino acids. Germline loops: CDR1 SGHRS, CDR2 YFSETQ.

The rearrangement links TRBV6-5 to TRBJ2-3, with TRBD2 matching over 11 bases. Per germline, CDR1 MNHEY and CDR2 SVGAGI. V shed 6 bases and J 1 base; nucleotides not matched to a gene: 3. The CDR3 runs to 15 residues. The CDR3 loop is CASRTGLAGTDTQYF. The CDR3 bases are TGTGCCAGCAGGACGGGACTAGCGGGCACAGATACGCAGTATTTT.

The chain has TRBV5-5 and TRBJ1-5; TRBD1 agrees at 7 bases. J lost 5 bases, V lost 0 bases, and 2 bases had no gene match. Germline CDR1 SGHKS, CDR2 YYEKEE (reference sequence). This CDR3 has 14 amino acids. The CDR3 region has the DNA TGTGCCAGCAGCTTGGCCGGACAGGATCAGCCCCAGCATTTT. Residues: CASSLAGQDQPQHF.

The rearrangement joins TRBV18 to TRBJ2-7; D unresolved. This CDR3 spans 14 amino acids. Trimming cost V 0 bases and J 5 bases, with 11 bases left between them. Germline V gene lookup returns CDR1 KGHSH and CDR2 LQKENI. The CDR3: CASSPPNLDDEQYF. The DNA of the CDR3 is TGTGCCAGCTCACCACCGAATCTAGACGACGAGCAGTACTTC.

The chain employs TRBV28 and TRBJ2-6, with 8 bases matching TRBD1. CDR1 is MDHEN and CDR2 is SYDVKM in the germline V gene. Trimming cost V 5 bases and J 1 base; bases outside gene matches: 16. This CDR3 contains 20 residues. The DNA for the CDR3 is TGTGCCAGCAGTCCACGATGGGGGCAGGGGGCTGAGTCTGGGGCCAACGTCCTGACTTTC. It specifies CASSPRWGQGAESGANVLTF.

This clone was seen only a few times. V and J are TRBV19 and TRBJ2-7; 13 nucleotides agree with TRBD2. V was clipped by 6 bases and J by 0 bases; unmatched bases: 14. Germline CDR1 reads LNHDA; CDR2 reads SQIVND (reference sequence). There are 19 residues in the CDR3. DNA of the CDR3: TGTGCCAGTAGCAGGACTAGCGGGAGTACGATTATGAGCTCCTACGAGCAGTACTTC. Encoded protein: CASSRTSGSTIMSSYEQYF.

The J gene is TRBJ2-5, the V gene TRBV28, with 8 bases aligning to TRBD1. This CDR3 region has 15 residues. Germline lookup yields CDR1 MDHEN and CDR2 SYDVKM. V shed 5 bases and J 5 bases; nucleotides not matched to a gene: 10. CDR3 in DNA: TGTGCCAGCAGTGGGCGGACAGGGATAGGGGAGACCCAGTACTTC. Its protein product is CASSGRTGIGETQYF.

Comment on this clone: Other DNA sequences in the sample encode the same CDR3. J is TRBJ2-7 and V is TRBV7-2, with 10 bases aligning to TRBD1. The CDR3 runs 16 residues. V was pared by 3 bases and J by 2 bases, with 7 bases of the junction left unmatched. Germline-derived CDR1 and CDR2 are SGHTA and FQGNSA. CDR3 in amino acids: CASSFNRDRGTYEQYF. The CDR3 nucleotides read TGTGCCAGCAGCTTTAACCGGGACAGGGGAACCTACGAGCAGTACTTC.

This clone was observed a handful of times. CDR3 in amino acids: CASKRRELDNSPLHF. Here the CDR3 DNA reads TGTGCCAGCAAGAGAAGGGAATTGGATAATTCACCCCTCCACTTT. The gene calls are TRBV2 and TRBJ1-6; D uncertain. Trimming took 7 bases from V and 5 from J, leaving 15 bases between them. The length of the CDR3 is 15 residues. Germline V CDR1 and CDR2: SNHLY, FYNNEI.

This sequence joins TRBV21-1 and TRBJ1-6. TRBV21-1 is shown as a pseudogene. The CDR3 sequence is 14 residues long. The CDR3 is CASSIAASPSPLHF. Here the CDR3 DNA reads TGTGCCAGCAGCATCGCGGCCTCCCCTTCACCCCTCCACTTT.

This clone has a single count. This chain links TRBV3-1 (or the pseudogene TRBV3-2) with TRBJ2-3; D could derive from TRBD1 or TRBD2 (6 bases each). V gave up 2 bases and J gave up 2 bases, with 14 bases separating them. Germline CDR1 is LGHDT and CDR2 is YNNKEL (reference sequence). CDR3 length: 16 residues. The CDR3 reads CASSQRLVGATDTQYF. CDR3 DNA: TGTGCCAGCAGCCAACGACTAGTGGGGGCCACAGATACGCAGTATTTT.

This clone came up once. The chain combines TRBV30 with TRBJ1-2; D gene unclear. Per the germline V gene, CDR1 is GTSNPN and CDR2 is SVGIG (reference sequence). V was clipped by 5 bases and J by 2 bases, with 9 bases between them. This CDR3 is 12 amino acids long. The CDR3 DNA sequence: TGTGCCTGGGTCGGCGGGAACTATGGCTACACCTTC. Its protein product is CAWVGGNYGYTF.

The chain is built from TRBV5-8 and TRBJ2-6; TRBD1 matches 9 bases. The CDR3 has 17 residues. Looked up from germline, CDR1 is SGHTS and CDR2 is YDEGEE. After removal of 2 bases from V and 3 bases from J, the junction contained 6 bases not matched to a gene. The chain's CDR3 is CASSFLQGARGANVLTF. The CDR3, as DNA: TGTGCCAGCAGCTTTCTACAGGGGGCGCGTGGGGCCAACGTCCTGACTTTC.

Worth noting for this clone: The sample has other DNA sequences that encode this CDR3 too. V and J are TRBV3-1 (or the pseudogene TRBV3-2) and TRBJ2-7; TRBD2 agrees at 12 bases. This CDR3 is 15 amino acids long. Germline V gene lookup returns CDR1 LGHDT and CDR2 YNNKEL (reference sequence). Trimming cost V 4 bases and J 4 bases; bases outside gene matches: 5. CDR3 in DNA: TGTGCCAGCAGCCCGACTAGCGGGAGACGTTACGAGCAGTACTTC. Amino acid sequence: CASSPTSGRRYEQYF.

The genes are TRBV24-1 and TRBJ2-3, with D unclear. Trimming cost V 3 bases and J 0 bases, with 12 bases left between them. Germline-derived CDR1 and CDR2 are KGHDR and SFDVKD. The CDR3 totals 16 residues. CDR3 bases: TGTGCCACCAGTGATCCAGGTAGAAGTAGCACAGATACGCAGTATTTT. It encodes CATSDPGRSSTDTQYF.

The V and J genes are TRBV6-1 and TRBJ1-6; the D is unclear. V was pared by 2 bases and J by 8 bases, with 4 bases between. Germline CDR1 is MNHNS and CDR2 is SASEGT. The CDR3 is made up of 12 amino acids. DNA of the CDR3: TGTGCCAGCAGTGAACAGTATTCACCCCTCCACTTT. Its protein is CASSEQYSPLHF.

This clone is a singleton in its sample. The chain couples TRBV5-1 to TRBJ2-2; 11 positions agree with TRBD2. The V gene's germline CDR1 is SGHRS and CDR2 YFSETQ. The CDR3 consists of 17 residues. V trimming: 0 bases; J trimming: 2 bases; junction bases outside the gene matches: 3. The CDR3 here is CASSLGGLAANTGELFF. CDR3 nucleotide sequence: TGCGCCAGCAGCTTGGGGGGACTAGCGGCTAACACCGGGGAGCTGTTTTTT.

The chain carries TRBV24-1 and TRBJ1-5; D is unclear. Germline V CDR1 and CDR2: KGHDR, SFDVKD. The V end lost 4 bases, the J end lost 9 bases, and 9 bases lay between the germline ends. The CDR3 loop spans 12 amino acids. CDR3 DNA: TGTGCCACCAGTGAGCGAGATCGGCCCCAGCATTTT. This codes for CATSERDRPQHF.

The rearrangement joins TRBV6-5 to TRBJ1-2; D gene unclear. Germline CDR1 MNHEY, CDR2 SVGAGI. The ends were cut back, 2 bases at V and 8 bases at J, with 12 bases in the middle. The CDR3 is 13 amino acids. In nucleotides, the CDR3 is TGTGCCAGCAGTTACGGAAGAATTTCCGGCTACACCTTC. Translating gives CASSYGRISGYTF.

The V and J genes are TRBV6-4 and TRBJ2-1; possible D gene TRBD2, 6 bases. The CDR3 is made up of 15 amino acids. V was shortened by 4 bases and J by 0 bases, with 10 bases between the two germline ends. The V gene's germline CDR1 is MRHNA and CDR2 SNTAGT. CDR3 bases: TGTGCCAGCAGTGGAGACGGGAGCTCCTACAATGAGCAGTTCTTC. This encodes CASSGDGSSYNEQFF.

The V gene is TRBV18, the J gene TRBJ1-3, with 10 bases lining up with TRBD1. The CDR3 totals 15 residues. The V and J ends lost 6 bases and 4 bases, in that order; junction bases with no gene match: 6. In germline, CDR1 is KGHSH, CDR2 LQKENI. The CDR3 protein is CASSRQGATGNTIYF. DNA of the CDR3: TGTGCCAGCTCTCGACAGGGGGCTACAGGAAACACCATATATTTT.

The V and J genes are TRBV9 and TRBJ2-1, with TRBD2 matching over 7 bases. Germline lookup yields CDR1 SGDLS and CDR2 YYNGEE. This CDR3 spans 15 amino acids. Losses at the gene ends were 0 bases for V and 6 bases for J; bases not matched to a gene: 6. The DNA for the CDR3 is TGTGCCAGCAGCGTAGGGGGCGGGAGTGTCAATGAGCAGTTCTTC. This encodes CASSVGGGSVNEQFF.

The rearrangement uses TRBV7-9 and TRBJ2-5; a possible D gene is TRBD1 (6 bases). Germline CDR1 reads SEHNR; CDR2 reads FQNEAQ (reference sequence). The V end lost 1 base, the J end lost 5 bases, and 17 bases lay between the germline ends. The CDR3 is 16 residues long. For the CDR3, the DNA is TGTGCCAGCAGCTTAGGAGACAGGTCAGAAAGGGAGACCCAGTACTTC. Its translation: CASSLGDRSERETQYF. Filled out from reference TRBV7-9 and TRBJ2-5, the complete variable domain reads DTGVSQNPRHKITKRGQNVTFRCDPISEHNRLYWYRQTLGQGPEFLTYFQNEAQLEKSRLLSDRFSAERPKGSFSTLEIQRTEQGDSAMYLCASSLGDRSERETQYFGPGTRLLVL.

This chain connects TRBV6-4 to TRBJ2-1, with 7 bases that match TRBD2. Per the germline V gene, CDR1 is MRHNA and CDR2 is SNTAGT. This CDR3 comprises 15 residues. V was clipped by 3 bases and J by 4 bases; unmatched bases: 6. CDR3 nucleotides: TGTGCCAGCAGTGATCCAGCGGGACCTTACAATGAGCAGTTCTTC. Its protein product is CASSDPAGPYNEQFF.

This chain uses TRBV14 with TRBJ2-3, with D possibly called TRBD1 or TRBD2 (6 bases each). The CDR3 has 16 residues. Trimming pared 3 bases from V and 1 base from J, leaving 14 bases between. The germline CDR1 and CDR2 sequences are SGHDN and FVKESK. The CDR3 loop reads CASSHRRAGGTDTQYF. The CDR3, as DNA: TGTGCCAGCAGCCATCGGAGGGCAGGGGGCACAGATACGCAGTATTTT.

This chain links TRBV10-3 with TRBJ1-1; D gene unclear. The germline gives CDR1 ENHRY, CDR2 SYGVKD. V was shortened by 0 bases and J by 6 bases, with 5 bases between the two germline ends. CDR3 length: 12 amino acids. Here the CDR3 reads CAISESGAEAFF. CDR3 DNA: TGTGCCATCAGTGAGTCTGGGGCTGAAGCTTTCTTT.

The chain couples TRBV5-1 to TRBJ2-3; 8 nucleotides align to TRBD2. The V and J ends lost 1 base and 0 bases, in that order; junction bases with no gene match: 7. The CDR3 spans 17 residues. In germline, CDR1 is SGHRS, CDR2 YFSETQ. CDR3 sequence: CASSLNSGGFSTDTQYF. The CDR3 bases are TGCGCCAGCAGCTTGAACAGCGGGGGTTTTAGCACAGATACGCAGTATTTT.

V gene TRBV15 combines with J gene TRBJ2-5; D gene ambiguous. The V end was cut by 1 base, the J end by 7 bases, with 10 bases between. CDR3 length: 13 residues. CDR1 is LNHNV and CDR2 is YYDKDF in the germline V gene (reference sequence). CDR3 region: CATSRVGLLTQYF. In nucleotides, the CDR3 is TGTGCCACCAGCAGAGTGGGCCTTTTGACCCAGTACTTC.

This clone has just one count. This chain connects TRBV7-3 to TRBJ2-3; no reliable D call. The CDR3 is made up of 14 amino acids. Trimming stripped 5 bases from V and 2 bases from J, with 11 bases between. CDR1 and CDR2 from the germline V gene are SGHTA and FQGTGA. CDR3 protein: CASSQWRNTDTQYF. DNA of the CDR3: TGTGCCAGCAGCCAGTGGCGGAACACAGATACGCAGTATTTT.

The chain has TRBV5-5 and TRBJ1-1; D is ambiguous. Germline V CDR1 and CDR2: SGHKS, YYEKEE (reference sequence). CDR3 length: 13 amino acids. Trimming left V 0 bases short and J 1 base short, with 4 bases between. DNA of the CDR3: TGTGCCAGCAGCTTGGGCGGGAACACTGAAGCTTTCTTT. Protein: CASSLGGNTEAFF.

The rearrangement uses TRBV4-1 and TRBJ1-1; D remains ambiguous. The CDR3 totals 15 residues. CDR1 and CDR2 from the germline V gene are MGHRA and YSYEKL. Trimming stripped 5 bases from V and 3 bases from J, with 16 bases between. The CDR3 region has the DNA TGCGCCAGCAGCGGCCGGCACGCTGGGGACACTGAAGCTTTCTTT. Translated: CASSGRHAGDTEAFF.